The T cell receptor beta chain under discussion was sequenced for a study of cytomegalovirus exposure and HLA in healthy donors. Study in general: The early release's HLA-typed donors yielded tens of millions of unique TCRs. Overall study findings and caveats: Trimming of TCR beta V- and J-genes showed a link, identified in a later analysis, to a missense DCLRE1C variant. Rare sequences made up most TCRs, while some public TCRs were found in many donors. In terms of immune exposure information, only CMV serostatus was available.

Vbeta (60) and Jbeta (13) primers were used in the PCR. Assay: immunoSEQ multiplex PCR; the TCRdb copy retains only in-frame clones and omits some. Here the sample spans about 160,000 clones, 80% to 85% being singletons. CDR1 and CDR2 from the germline V gene are MGHRA and YSYEKL. Trimming removed 2 bases from V and 4 bases from J; junction bases left unmatched: 2. The CDR3 has 14 amino acids. Worth noting for this clone: Its antigen is currently unknown.

The sequencing input was PBMCs. This sequence originates from a boy aged 2 to 10 in good health and CMV-seronegative. The rearrangement uses TRBV4-1 and TRBJ1-5; 7 bases line up with TRBD1. Written as DNA, the CDR3 is TGCGCCAGCAGCCAATCACAGGGGAATCAGCCCCAGCATTTT. Translating gives CASSQSQGNQPQHF.